This T cell receptor beta chain was recovered during a study of graft-versus-host responses after intestinal transplantation. Study at large: Isolated intestinal, liver-intestinal, or multivisceral transplants were what recipients had. All of the recipients had induction that used anti-thymocyte globulin, then tacrolimus and steroids for approximately 3 years. Findings of the study overall: Detected in recipient marrow were GvH clones, some of which were first observed in ileum or blood. The presence of high graft-versus-host to host-versus-graft clonal ratios in allografts characterized patients with graft-donor T cell macrochimerism.

Generated by immunoSEQ multiplex PCR, the TCRdb table keeps only in-frame clones and is missing some. The sample has tens of thousands of clones, 84% seen once. Worth noting for this clone: The target antigen is unknown.

The clonotype comes from a human donor who was the organ donor for an intestinal transplant. This sample comprised unstimulated CD4+ T cells sorted from spleen or lymph node cells, obtained before transplant.

CDR3 DNA: TGTGCCAGCAAAAGACAGGTTTATAATTCACCCCTCCACTTT. Translated: CASKRQVYNSPLHF. The genes are TRBV5-6 and TRBJ1-6; TRBD1 might be the D (6 bases). Germline V lookup: CDR1 SGHDT, CDR2 YYEEEE. V was trimmed by 6 bases and J by 4 bases, leaving 11 bases between them. The CDR3 consists of 14 residues.